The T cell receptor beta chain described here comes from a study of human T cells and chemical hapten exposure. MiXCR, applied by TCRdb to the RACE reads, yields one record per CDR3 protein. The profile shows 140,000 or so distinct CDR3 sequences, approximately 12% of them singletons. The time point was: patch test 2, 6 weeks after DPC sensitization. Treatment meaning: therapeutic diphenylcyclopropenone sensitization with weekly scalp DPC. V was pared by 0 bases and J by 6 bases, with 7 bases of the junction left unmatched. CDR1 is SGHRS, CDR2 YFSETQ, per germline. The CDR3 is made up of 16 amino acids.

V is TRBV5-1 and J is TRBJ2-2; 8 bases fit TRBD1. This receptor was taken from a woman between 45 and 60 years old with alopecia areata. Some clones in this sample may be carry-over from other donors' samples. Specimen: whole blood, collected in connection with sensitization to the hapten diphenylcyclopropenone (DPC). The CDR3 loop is CASSLARTGSPGELFF. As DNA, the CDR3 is TGCGCCAGCAGCTTGGCACGGACAGGGTCCCCCGGGGAGCTGTTTTTT.